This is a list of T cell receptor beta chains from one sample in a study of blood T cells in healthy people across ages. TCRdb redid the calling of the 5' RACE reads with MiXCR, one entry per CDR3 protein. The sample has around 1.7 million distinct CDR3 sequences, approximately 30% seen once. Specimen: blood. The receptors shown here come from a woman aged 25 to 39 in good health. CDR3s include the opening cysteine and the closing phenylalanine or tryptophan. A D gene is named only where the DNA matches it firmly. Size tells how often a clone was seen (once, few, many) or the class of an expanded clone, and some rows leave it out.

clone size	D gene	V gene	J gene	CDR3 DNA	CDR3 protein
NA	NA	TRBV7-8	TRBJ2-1	TGTGCCAGCAGCTCTAAGGCGGTCAGGTCCTACAATGAGCAGTTCTTC	CASSSKAVRSYNEQFF
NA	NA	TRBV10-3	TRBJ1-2	TGTGCCACCGCCCGGGGGCTCGGGAGTGGCTACACCTTC	CATARGLGSGYTF
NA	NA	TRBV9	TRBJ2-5	TGTGCCAGCAGCGTCGACATACTTCCCGGAGAGACCCAGTACTTC	CASSVDILPGETQYF
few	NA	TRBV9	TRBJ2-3	TGTGCCAGCAGCCCGCTGCAGGTCGATACGCAGTATTTT	CASSPLQVDTQYF
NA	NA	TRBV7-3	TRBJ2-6	TGTGCCAGCAGCTTCTTAAGCTCTGGGACCAACGTCCTGACTTTC	CASSFLSSGTNVLTF
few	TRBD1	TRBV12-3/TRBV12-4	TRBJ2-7	TGTGCCAGCACCTCATCGGGACAGGGGGGGGAGCAGTACTTC	CASTSSGQGGEQYF
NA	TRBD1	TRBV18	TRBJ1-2	TGTGCCAGCTCATCGCAGGTCGACAGGGCTAACTATGGCTACACCTTC	CASSSQVDRANYGYTF
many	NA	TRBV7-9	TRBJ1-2	TGTGCCAGCAGCTTAGAGGGCCGACAGACGGGCTACACCTTC	CASSLEGRQTGYTF
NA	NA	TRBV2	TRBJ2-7	TGTGCCAGCAGTGAGCCGCGCGGATCTATCTCCTACGAGCAGTACTTC	CASSEPRGSISYEQYF
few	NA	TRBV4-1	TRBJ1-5	TGCGCCAGCAGCCCCCCGAGCAGGGGAGGTCGGGTTGGGAGCAATCAGCCCCAGCATTTT	CASSPPSRGGRVGSNQPQHF
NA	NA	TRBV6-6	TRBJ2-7	TGTGCCAGCAGTTACTCGATTGAGGGAGTGGGCCACGAGCAGTACTTC	CASSYSIEGVGHEQYF
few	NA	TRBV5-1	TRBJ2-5	TGCGCCAGCAGCCGGGACTTCGTGGAGACCCAGTACTTC	CASSRDFVETQYF
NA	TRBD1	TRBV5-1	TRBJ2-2	TGCGCCAGCAGCTTTTTTCGGGACAGGGTCAACACCGGGGAGCTGTTTTTT	CASSFFRDRVNTGELFF
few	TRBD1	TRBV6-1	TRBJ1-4	TGTGCCAGCAGTGAAATCCCCGGGACAGGGAGTGAAAAACTGTTTTTT	CASSEIPGTGSEKLFF
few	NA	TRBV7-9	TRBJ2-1	TGTGCCAGCAGCCCTCCTACGGGACCTTCCTACAATGAGCAGTTCTTC	CASSPPTGPSYNEQFF
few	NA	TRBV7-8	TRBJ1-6	TGTGCCAGCAGTTCACAGGTCGGGGGATCACCCCTCCACTTT	CASSSQVGGSPLHF
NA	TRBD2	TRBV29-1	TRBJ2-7	TGCAGCTCACTAGGGGGCAGGGCTAGCGGGAGAGGAAATGAGCAGTACTTC	CSSLGGRASGRGNEQYF
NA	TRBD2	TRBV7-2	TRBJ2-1	TGTGCCAGCAGCTTGGGCGGGAACCGGGGGGAGACCCAGTTCTTC	CASSLGGNRGETQFF
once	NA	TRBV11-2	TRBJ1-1	TGTGCCAGCAGCCCACAGACCGGGGAAGCTTTCTTT	CASSPQTGEAFF
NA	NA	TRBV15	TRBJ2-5	TGTGCCACCAGCAGAGATGGCGTCACAGAGACCCAGTACTTC	CATSRDGVTETQYF
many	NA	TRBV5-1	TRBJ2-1	TGTGCCAGCAGTGAACAGGGCAATGAGCAGTTCTTC	CASSEQGNEQFF
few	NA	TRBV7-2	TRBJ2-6	TGTGCCAGCAGCCACGGGTGGGAGCGGAACTCTGGGGCCAACGTCCTGACTTTC	CASSHGWERNSGANVLTF
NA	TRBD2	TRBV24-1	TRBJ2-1	TGTGCCACCAGTGATTTTGAAGCGGGGGGGCTCAGTGAGCAGTTCTTC	CATSDFEAGGLSEQFF
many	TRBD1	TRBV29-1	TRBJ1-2	TGCAGCGTCCTATTGGACAGGGGTAAAACGGGCTACACCTTC	CSVLLDRGKTGYTF
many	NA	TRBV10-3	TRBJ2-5	TGTGCCATCTGGGAAGGGGCGGGGGAGACCCAGTACTTC	CAIWEGAGETQYF
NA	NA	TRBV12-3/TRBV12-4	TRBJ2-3	TGTGCCAGCAGCCCTCTGGCTAGAGGGAGCTTCGTTACGCAGTATTTT	CASSPLARGSFVTQYF
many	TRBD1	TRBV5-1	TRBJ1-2	TGCGCCAGCCGAGGGGGGGGACAGGAAGACTATGGCTACACCTTC	CASRGGGQEDYGYTF
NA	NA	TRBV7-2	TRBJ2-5	TGTGCCAGCAGCCCCACGGCGAGTGAGACCCAGTACTTC	CASSPTASETQYF
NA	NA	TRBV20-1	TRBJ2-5	TGCTGCATCCGGGACTCCTTTTTCAAAGAGACCCAGTACTTC	CCIRDSFFKETQYF
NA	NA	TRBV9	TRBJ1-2	TGTGCCAGCAGCGTAGCCGGCAGCGGCTATGGCTACACCTTC	CASSVAGSGYGYTF
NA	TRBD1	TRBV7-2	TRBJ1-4	TGTGCCAGCAGCTCCCAGGGGGAGGGGGCAACTAATGAAAAACTGTTTTTT	CASSSQGEGATNEKLFF